The clone carrying this TCR beta chain turned up a few times. Profiling relied on immunoSEQ multiplex PCR, and the TCRdb table lists in-frame clones only, not all of them. The sample has 2 million or so clones, 85% to 95% seen once. CDR1 and CDR2 (germline): LNHDA, SQIVND (reference sequence). Trimming pared 8 bases from V and 4 bases from J, leaving 14 bases between. The CDR3 length is 13 residues. The sample is drawn from a study of shared clonotypes between healthy human individuals. The chain links TRBV19 to TRBJ1-1; TRBD1 might be the D (5 bases). The clonotype originates from a man aged 18 to 30 in good health. The sequencing sample was made of naive CD4+ T cells sorted from blood. Indicated subset: CD45RA+ positively selected. The CDR3 region has the DNA TGTGCCAGTGGGGGAAGTGTGGGCACTGAAGCTTTCTTT. Translated, it gives CASGGSVGTEAFF.